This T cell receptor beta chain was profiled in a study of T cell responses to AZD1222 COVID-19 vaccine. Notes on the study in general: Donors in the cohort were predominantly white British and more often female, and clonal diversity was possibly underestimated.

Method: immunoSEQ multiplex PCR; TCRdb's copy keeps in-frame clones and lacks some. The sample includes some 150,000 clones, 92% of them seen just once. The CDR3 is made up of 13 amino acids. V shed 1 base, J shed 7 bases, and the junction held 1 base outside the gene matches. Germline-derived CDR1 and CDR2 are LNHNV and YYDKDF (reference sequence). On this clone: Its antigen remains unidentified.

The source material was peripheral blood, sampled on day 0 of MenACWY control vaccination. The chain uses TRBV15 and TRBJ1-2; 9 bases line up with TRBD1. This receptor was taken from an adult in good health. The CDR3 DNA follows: TGTGCCACCAGCAGAGGGGACAGGGTTGGCTACACCTTC. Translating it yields CATSRGDRVGYTF. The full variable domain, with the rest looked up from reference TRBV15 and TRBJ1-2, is DAMVIQNPRYQVTQFGKPVTLSCSQTLNHNVMYWYQQKSSQAPKLLFHYYDKDFNNEADTPDNFQSRRPNTSFCFLDIRSPGLGDTAMYLCATSRGDRVGYTFGSGTRLTVV.